The 10 T cell receptor beta chains given below trace back to one sample, sequenced in a study of T cell repertoires in ileal Crohn's disease. Time point given: neoterminal ileum biopsy at postoperative endoscopy, about 6 months after surgery. Produced via immunoSEQ multiplex PCR; TCRdb's table is partial and in-frame only. Of about 59,000 clones listed, roughly nine tenths were seen once; the top ten hold under 2.5%. Sequences were obtained from ileal tissue. All receptors come from an adult with Crohn's disease.

The chain couples TRBV5-6 to TRBJ1-5; no clear D gene. The CDR3 totals 15 residues. Trimming took off 0 bases at V and 8 bases at J, with 15 bases between the two ends. The V gene's germline CDR1 is SGHDT and CDR2 YYEEEE. CDR3 in amino acids: CASSLAASQTKPQHF. As DNA, the CDR3 is TGTGCCAGCAGCTTGGCCGCCAGCCAGACTAAGCCCCAGCATTTT.

V gene TRBV7-9 combines with J gene TRBJ1-1; the D gene is possibly TRBD1 (5 bases). The V end lost 2 bases, the J end lost 6 bases, and 13 bases lay between the germline ends. CDR3 length equals 14 residues. CDR1 is SEHNR, CDR2 FQNEAQ, per germline (reference sequence). CDR3 sequence (DNA): TGTGCCAGCAGCTTACCGACAGATTTGGCTGAAGCTTTCTTT. This gives the protein CASSLPTDLAEAFF.

The chain uses TRBV4-1 and TRBJ2-2; D is possibly TRBD1 (5 bases). Germline V gene sequence: CDR1 MGHRA, CDR2 YSYEKL. The CDR3 runs 16 residues. V was trimmed by 2 bases and J by 0 bases, leaving 10 bases between them. This chain's CDR3 is CASSQQPGTNTGELFF. In nucleotides, the CDR3 is TGCGCCAGCAGCCAACAGCCAGGGACGAACACCGGGGAGCTGTTTTTT.

The CDR3 protein is CASSPRDRGFYTF. CDR3 sequence (DNA): TGTGCCAGCTCACCAAGGGACAGGGGATTCTACACCTTC. The rearrangement links TRBV18 to TRBJ1-2; 10 bases fit TRBD1. CDR1 and CDR2 (germline): KGHSH, LQKENI. This CDR3 is 13 amino acids long. J lost 10 bases, V lost 2 bases, and 4 bases had no gene match.

The chain has TRBV7-9 and TRBJ1-1; D not certain. Between the trimmed V and J ends, which lost 8 bases and 2 bases, there was a span of 12 bases. CDR3 length equals 13 residues. Germline V gene sequence: CDR1 SEHNR, CDR2 FQNEAQ (reference sequence). CDR3 in amino acids: CASPNIENTEAFF. The CDR3 region has the DNA TGTGCCAGCCCGAACATTGAAAACACTGAAGCTTTCTTT.

The chain has TRBV6-1 and TRBJ1-5; possibly TRBD1 for D (5 bases). Germline lookup yields CDR1 MNHNS and CDR2 SASEGT. The CDR3 totals 15 residues. Trimming shortened V by 2 bases and J by 4 bases, and 12 bases separated the two germline ends. Written as DNA, the CDR3 is TGTGCCAGCAGTGAACAGCAGGGTTTGAATCAGCCCCAGCATTTT. Amino acid sequence: CASSEQQGLNQPQHF.

The rearrangement uses TRBV11-2 and TRBJ1-3; D not certain. This CDR3 is 17 amino acids long. The germline V and J ends were trimmed by 5 bases and 1 base, with 18 bases remaining between them. Germline-derived CDR1 and CDR2 are SGHAT and FQNNGV. The CDR3: CASSTSNIARSGNTIYF. CDR3 in DNA: TGTGCCAGCAGCACAAGCAACATAGCACGATCTGGAAACACCATATATTTT.

The chain is built from TRBV6-1 and TRBJ1-2; TRBD1 aligns across 7 bases. The CDR3 sequence is 13 residues long. V trimming: 6 bases; J trimming: 14 bases; junction bases outside the gene matches: 15. The germline CDR1 and CDR2 sequences are MNHNS and SASEGT. Here the CDR3 reads CASRGSLTGSETF. The CDR3 region has the DNA TGTGCCAGCAGGGGGAGCCTGACAGGGAGTGAAACCTTC.

The chain carries TRBV18 and TRBJ2-3; D perhaps matches TRBD1 (6 bases). The CDR3 length is 16 residues. Trimming left V 3 bases short and J 4 bases short, with 17 bases between. The germline CDR1 and CDR2 sequences are KGHSH and LQKENI. DNA of the CDR3: TGTGCCAGCTCACCCCTGGACAGTTTTATCCCAGATACGCAGTATTTT. Protein product: CASSPLDSFIPDTQYF.

The J gene is TRBJ1-1, the V gene TRBV9; TRBD1 might be the D (6 bases). This CDR3 region has 14 residues. From germline, CDR1 is SGDLS and CDR2 YYNGEE. Trimming cost V 4 bases and J 1 base, with 11 bases left between them. DNA of the CDR3: TGTGCCAGCAGCCCGGGGGGGCAGAACACTGAAGCTTTCTTT. Its translation: CASSPGGQNTEAFF.